This record concerns one TCR beta chain sequence. This receptor's antigen is unknown. One end of the junction does not line up with germline, which may come from a read error. TCR CDR3 regions were amplified from genomic DNA by multiplex PCR using the deep immunoSEQ assay. Extracted genomic DNA from each cell subset was spread evenly across all wells of several immunoSEQ 96-well plates, with each plate serving as a replicate. For sorted subsets, each replicate PCR was loaded with roughly 190 ng genomic DNA, equivalent to 30,000 or so T cell genomes. The purified libraries were quantified using a Qubit 3.0 fluorometer, sized with a Bioanalyzer 2100, and then quantified again using the KAPA Library Quantification kit. A separate single-read 150-cycle Illumina NextSeq 550 flow cell was used to sequence each immunoSEQ 96-well plate. As for how the authors treated the data: Because the immunoSEQ output included only junctional sequences and no quality scores, the filtering could not be the same as the filtering used for full-length reads. Sequences were annotated with PyIR, a Python wrapper for IgBLAST v1.9, using IMGT germline references to assign V/J genes and CDR3. Reads were filtered out if the reads had weak V/J assignments (E-value above 1e-6), no CDR3, stop codons, out-of-frame junctions, or ambiguous translated residues. V3J clonotypes were defined as sequences sharing the same inferred V gene, J gene, and CDR3 amino acid sequence. Percentage overlap between repertoires was calculated by dividing the number of shared unique clonotypes by the size of the smaller repertoire. RTK rarefaction, the Chao1 estimator, and Recon v2.1 estimates of unobserved clonotypes were used to assess repertoire richness. OLGA was used to compute generation probabilities for all TCRbeta clonotypes that the gDNA method yielded from a few donors. Held by TCRdb, this immuneACCESS table contains in-frame sequences only and omits some clones. Under half of the omission traces to an unresolved V gene where checked; the cause of the rest is unknown. Clonal size and the V and J genes are those of that table, whereas D and trimming came from the DNA. Recorded for this sample are roughly 700,000 clones; 90% of them occurred a single time. The top ten hold 34% of the sample.

The data are from a study of shared clonotypes between healthy human individuals (dated by TCRdb to the early 2020s). Turning to the overall study: Two women and three men aged 18 to 49 years were included in the cohort. To estimate repertoire size and how much clonotype sharing occurs between individuals, the study deeply sequenced the blood TCR repertoires of roughly 5 healthy adults. To increase sequencing depth and limit assay-specific biases, TCR repertoire library preparation and sequencing were carried out by different laboratories using diverse techniques. Per donor, three plates each were used for CD4 naive and CD4 memory, two for CD8 naive, and one for CD8 memory. Each donor's leukapheresis produced roughly between roughly 0.9 and 9 billion PBMCs. Broad study findings and their caveats: Sharing across a few donors was observed for roughly 5% of naive CD4, 3% to 4% of naive CD8, 2.3% of memory CD4, and 0.4% of memory CD8 clonotypes. Pairwise subsampling indicated that sequencing depth was expected to affect the degree of clonotype sharing among donors. Even with the large sequencing depth, rarefaction of the sorted-subset datasets indicated that sequencing was incomplete. Larger estimated clonotype richness was generally found for naive subsets than for memory subsets. Because the study included only a small number of donors, the genetic and exposure-history diversity represented was limited. Higher generation probabilities were observed for clonotypes shared by all four sorted-subset donors than for non-shared clonotypes. Sampling was limited to blood, and TCR repertoires in tissue likely differ from TCR repertoires in blood.

Donors were healthy HIV-negative adults with no recently reported acute infections or vaccinations. Only Caucasian adults living in Nashville, Tennessee, USA were represented among the donors. The CD8 memory samples were a combination of magnetically selected CD45RO+ cells and CCR7-negative CD45RA+ effector memory (TemRA) cells. Blood was collected by leukapheresis, and PBMCs were isolated by Ficoll-Histopaque density gradient centrifugation and then cryopreserved in liquid nitrogen vapor phase. Analytical flow cytometry was used to check the purity and quantity of every magnetically sorted T cell population. Each sorted fraction had its genomic DNA isolated and then quantified by UV absorbance on a Nanodrop 2000c. The germline V gene sets CDR1 to MNHNS and CDR2 to SASEGT. CDR3 length: 15 amino acids, cysteine to phenylalanine. The DNA shown is the 45-base CDR3, in frame from base 1.

The source is a man aged 18 to 29 in good health. Some clones in this sample may be carry-over from other donors' samples. The sample comprised memory CD8+ T cells from PBMCs. The sample's cell subset or site label is to be understood as: CD45RO+ cells pooled with CCR7-negative TemRA cells. This chain joins TRBV6-1 to TRBJ1-5, with the D gene not clear enough to name. The nucleotide sequence reads as follows: TGTGCCAGCGGTCCATTAATTGGGCCAGCTCAGGCCCAGCATTTT. Its product reads: CASGPLIGPAQAQHF.